The T cell receptor (beta chain) under discussion was sequenced for a study of T cell responses to AZD1222 COVID-19 vaccine. Looking at the study overall: Investigators merged groups given second doses at roughly 4 or roughly 12 weeks.

Data came from immunoSEQ multiplex PCR; TCRdb stores just in-frame clones and leaves some out. The repertoire includes 150,000 to 160,000 clones, more than 90% of them detected once, and under 20% sits in the top ten. Looked up from germline, CDR1 is SGHTA and CDR2 is FQGTGA. The CDR3 extends over 13 amino acids. Trimming at V came to 5 bases and at J to 5 bases, leaving 4 bases not matched to a gene. This TCR derives from an adult in good health. The chain carries TRBV7-3 and TRBJ2-5, with 8 bases that match TRBD1. The sequences come from peripheral blood, collected on day 0 of AZD1222 vaccination. CDR3 in amino acids: CASSRQGIETQYF. The CDR3 DNA sequence: TGTGCCAGCAGCCGACAGGGGATTGAGACCCAGTACTTC. The whole variable domain, remainder taken from reference TRBV7-3 and TRBJ2-5, is GAGVSQTPSNKVTEKGKYVELRCDPISGHTALYWYRQSLGQGPEFLIYFQGTGAADDSGLPNDRFFAVRPEGSVSTLKIQRTERGDSAVYLCASSRQGIETQYFGPGTRLLVL.